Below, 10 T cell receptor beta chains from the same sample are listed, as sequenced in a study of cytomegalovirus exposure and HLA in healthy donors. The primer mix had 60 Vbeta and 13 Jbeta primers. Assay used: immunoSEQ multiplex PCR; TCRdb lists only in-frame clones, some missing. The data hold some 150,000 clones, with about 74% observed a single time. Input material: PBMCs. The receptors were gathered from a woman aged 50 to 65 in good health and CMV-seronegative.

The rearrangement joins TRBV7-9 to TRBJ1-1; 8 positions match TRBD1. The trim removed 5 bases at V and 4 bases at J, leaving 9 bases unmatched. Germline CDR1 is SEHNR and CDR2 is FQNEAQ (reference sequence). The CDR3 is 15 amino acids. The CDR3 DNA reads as TGTGCCAGCAGCGAAAGGACAGGGCGGGGCACTGAAGCTTTCTTT. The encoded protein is CASSERTGRGTEAFF.

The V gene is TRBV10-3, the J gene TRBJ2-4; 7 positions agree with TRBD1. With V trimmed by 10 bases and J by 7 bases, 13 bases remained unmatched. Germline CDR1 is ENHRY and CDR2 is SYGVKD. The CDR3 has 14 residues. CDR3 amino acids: CATSVNDRENIQYF. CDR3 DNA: TGTGCCACCTCGGTGAACGACAGGGAGAACATTCAGTACTTC.

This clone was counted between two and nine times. CDR3 loop: CASSDSSGTQITDEAFF. The DNA for the CDR3 is TGTGCCAGCAGTGACTCGAGCGGGACACAGATAACAGATGAAGCTTTCTTT. The rearrangement joins TRBV6-4 to TRBJ1-1; the D gene is possibly TRBD1 (6 bases). The CDR3 is 17 amino acids. Trimming removed 0 bases at V and 7 bases at J, with 21 bases between. CDR1 is MRHNA and CDR2 is SNTAGT in the germline V gene.

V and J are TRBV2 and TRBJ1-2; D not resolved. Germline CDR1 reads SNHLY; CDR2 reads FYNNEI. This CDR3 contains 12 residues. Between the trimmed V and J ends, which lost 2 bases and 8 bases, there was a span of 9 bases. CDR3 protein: CASSETGVGYTF. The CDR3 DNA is TGTGCCAGCAGTGAAACCGGGGTCGGCTACACCTTC.

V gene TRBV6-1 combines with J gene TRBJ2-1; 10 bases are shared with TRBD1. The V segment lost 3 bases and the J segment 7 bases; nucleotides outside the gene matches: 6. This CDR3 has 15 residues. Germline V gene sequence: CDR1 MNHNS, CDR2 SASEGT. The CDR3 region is CASSDRGQGGNEQFF. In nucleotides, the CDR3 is TGTGCCAGCAGTGATCGAGGACAGGGGGGGAATGAGCAGTTCTTC.

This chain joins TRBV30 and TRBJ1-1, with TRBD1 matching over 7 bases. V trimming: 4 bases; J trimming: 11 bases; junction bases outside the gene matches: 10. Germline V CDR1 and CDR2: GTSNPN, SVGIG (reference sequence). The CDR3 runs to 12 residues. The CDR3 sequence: CAWKRDSGEAFF. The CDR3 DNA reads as TGTGCCTGGAAAAGGGACAGTGGTGAGGCTTTCTTT.

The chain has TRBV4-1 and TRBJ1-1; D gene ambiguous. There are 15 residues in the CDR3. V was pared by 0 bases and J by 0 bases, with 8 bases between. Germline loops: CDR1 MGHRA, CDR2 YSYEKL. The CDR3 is CASSQDLRVNTEAFF. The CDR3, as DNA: TGCGCCAGCAGCCAAGATCTACGGGTGAACACTGAAGCTTTCTTT.

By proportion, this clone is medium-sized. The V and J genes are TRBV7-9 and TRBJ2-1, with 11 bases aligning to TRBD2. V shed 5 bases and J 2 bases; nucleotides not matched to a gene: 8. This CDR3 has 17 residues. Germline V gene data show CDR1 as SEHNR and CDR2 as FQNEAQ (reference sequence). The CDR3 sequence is CASSPGTSGPPYNEQFF. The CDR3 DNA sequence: TGTGCCAGCAGCCCGGGGACTAGCGGACCCCCCTACAATGAGCAGTTCTTC.

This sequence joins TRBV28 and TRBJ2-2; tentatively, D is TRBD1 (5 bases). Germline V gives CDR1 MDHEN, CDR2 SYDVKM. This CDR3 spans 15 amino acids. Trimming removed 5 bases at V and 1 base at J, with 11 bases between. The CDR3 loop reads CASSTLGRNTGELFF. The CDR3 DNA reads TGTGCCAGCAGTACTCTGGGGCGGAACACCGGGGAGCTGTTTTTT.

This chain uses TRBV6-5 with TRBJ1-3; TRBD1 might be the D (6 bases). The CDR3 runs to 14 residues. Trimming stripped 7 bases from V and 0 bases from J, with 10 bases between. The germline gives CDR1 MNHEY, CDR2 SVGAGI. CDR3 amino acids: CASKDSFSGNTIYF. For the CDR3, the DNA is TGTGCCAGCAAGGACAGTTTCTCTGGAAACACCATATATTTT.